This is a list of T cell receptor beta chains from one sample in a study of regulatory T cells in long-lasting Graves disease. TCRdb itself ran the multiplex PCR reads through MiXCR, one entry per CDR3 protein. The sample consists of 350,000 to 500,000 distinct CDR3 sequences, around 20% of them appearing once. The sample was peripheral blood mononuclear cells (PBMCs), taken when the disease was refractory, from a patient treated with antithyroid drugs. All receptors come from a female donor with Graves disease. Each CDR3 is given with its conserved first and last residue. Each record gives: clone size, J gene, D gene, V gene, CDR3 DNA, CDR3 protein. D genes are given only for firm matches. A clone size is listed for some rows: how often the clone was seen (once, few, many), or a class if it is expanded.

>many|TRBJ2-5|TRBD2|TRBV12-3/TRBV12-4
TGTGCCAGTGGACCTACTAGCGGCCAAGAGACCCAGTACTTC
CASGPTSGQETQYF
>few|TRBJ2-4|.|TRBV20-1
TGCAGTGCTAGAGAAAGGGACTCAATAGACCCGAACATTCAGTACTTC
CSARERDSIDPNIQYF
>.|TRBJ2-5|TRBD2|TRBV3-1
TGTGCCAGCAGCCAAGAGACCGGGAGGGCCCCAGAGACCCAGTACTTC
CASSQETGRAPETQYF
>many|TRBJ1-1|.|TRBV15
TGTGCCACCAGCAGAGCCCTAGGAAACACTGAAGCTTTCTTT
CATSRALGNTEAFF
>few|TRBJ2-5|TRBD1|TRBV29-1
TGCAGCGTTGAAGCATCACAGGGGTACCTTAAACAGTACTTC
CSVEASQGYLKQYF
>many|TRBJ1-5|.|TRBV2
TGTGCCAGCAGTGAGGGAATCGGCGGCAATCAGCCCCAGCATTTT
CASSEGIGGNQPQHF
>.|TRBJ1-2|.|TRBV9
TGTGCCAGCAGCTCCAATGGGAAAGGACAGTCGGCACATGGCTACACCTTC
CASSSNGKGQSAHGYTF
>many|TRBJ1-1|.|TRBV7-9
TGTGCCAGCAGCCCTGTGGGGTCGATGGGGGCACTAAATCGTGAGGCTTTCTTT
CASSPVGSMGALNREAFF
>many|TRBJ2-7|.|TRBV29-1
TGCAGCGTTGCCGGGGGTGAGTTGTCCCACGAGCAGTACTTC
CSVAGGELSHEQYF
>many|TRBJ1-5|.|TRBV6-4
TGTGCCAGCAGTGTTTATCCCAATCAGCCCCAGCATTTT
CASSVYPNQPQHF
>.|TRBJ2-5|.|TRBV5-4
TGTGCCAGCAGCTTGGGGCCCAAAGTGGGAGAGACCCAGTACTTC
CASSLGPKVGETQYF
>.|TRBJ2-5|.|TRBV20-1
TGCAGTGCTCGAGTGGGGGCCCGGGACCAAGAGACCCAGTACTTC
CSARVGARDQETQYF
>few|TRBJ2-3|.|TRBV5-1
TGCGCCAGCAGCGTACAGGAGCGGAGCACAGATACGCAGTATTTT
CASSVQERSTDTQYF
>.|TRBJ2-7|TRBD2|TRBV20-1
TGCAGTGCAGAAGTAGCGGGCGAGCAGTACTTC
CSAEVAGEQYF
>.|TRBJ2-6|.|TRBV4-1
TGCGCCAGCGCGAGAGGGGCCACCCGCAACTCTGGGGCCAACGTCCTGACTTTC
CASARGATRNSGANVLTF
>.|TRBJ2-3|TRBD1|TRBV28
TGTGCCAGCAGTTTAGGGCAGGGGGCAACAGATACGCAGTATTTT
CASSLGQGATDTQYF
>few|TRBJ2-7|TRBD2|TRBV6-1
TGTGCCAGCAAACCCACTAGCGGGGCCCCCTACGAGCAGTACTTC
CASKPTSGAPYEQYF
>.|TRBJ1-2|.|TRBV19
TGTGCCAGTAGTATAGGGGCCAGGACCTTCGATGGCTACACCTTC
CASSIGARTFDGYTF
>many|TRBJ2-7|.|TRBV11-2
TGTGCCAGCAGCTTAAATAGGATCGGCAGGGGCTCCTACGAGCAGTACTTC
CASSLNRIGRGSYEQYF
>few|TRBJ1-2|.|TRBV19
TGTGCCAGTAGTCATCTCGTGGACTATGGCTACACCTTC
CASSHLVDYGYTF
>.|TRBJ2-3|.|TRBV28
TGTGCCACCACGGGCTACTCTGGAGGCACAGATACGCAGTATTTT
CATTGYSGGTDTQYF
>many|TRBJ1-2|.|TRBV6-1
TGTGCCAGCAGTGCAGTCTACTATGGCTACACCTTC
CASSAVYYGYTF
>many|TRBJ2-2|TRBD2|TRBV6-1
TGTGCCAGCAGTGATGGGGGGGGAAGCGGGGAGCTGTTTTTT
CASSDGGGSGELFF
>.|TRBJ2-5|.|TRBV5-4
TGTGCCAGCAGCTGGATGGCTCAGGAGACCCAGTACTTC
CASSWMAQETQYF
>many|TRBJ2-5|.|TRBV12-3/TRBV12-4
TGTGCCAGCAGTTTTTTGGGGCAGGGGCAGGAGACCCAGTACTTC
CASSFLGQGQETQYF
>many|TRBJ1-1|.|TRBV7-9
TGTGCCAGCAGCTTAGAGGGGTCGCTGACTGAAGCTTTCTTT
CASSLEGSLTEAFF
>few|TRBJ1-2|.|TRBV7-2
TGTGCCAGCAAAGCCCGGGAGTTCTTCTATGGCTACACCTTC
CASKAREFFYGYTF
>.|TRBJ1-6|TRBD1|TRBV20-1
TGCAGTGCTAGACCCGGACAGGGGGCCGATAATTCACCCCTCCACTTT
CSARPGQGADNSPLHF
>.|TRBJ2-1|TRBD2|TRBV3-1
TGTGCCAGCAGCCAAGTTTGGGGGCAACTAGCGGGAAGCAATGAGCAGTTCTTC
CASSQVWGQLAGSNEQFF
>many|TRBJ1-1|.|TRBV2
TGTGCCAGCAGTGATCCAGGAGGGGGGGACACTGAAGCTTTCTTT
CASSDPGGGDTEAFF